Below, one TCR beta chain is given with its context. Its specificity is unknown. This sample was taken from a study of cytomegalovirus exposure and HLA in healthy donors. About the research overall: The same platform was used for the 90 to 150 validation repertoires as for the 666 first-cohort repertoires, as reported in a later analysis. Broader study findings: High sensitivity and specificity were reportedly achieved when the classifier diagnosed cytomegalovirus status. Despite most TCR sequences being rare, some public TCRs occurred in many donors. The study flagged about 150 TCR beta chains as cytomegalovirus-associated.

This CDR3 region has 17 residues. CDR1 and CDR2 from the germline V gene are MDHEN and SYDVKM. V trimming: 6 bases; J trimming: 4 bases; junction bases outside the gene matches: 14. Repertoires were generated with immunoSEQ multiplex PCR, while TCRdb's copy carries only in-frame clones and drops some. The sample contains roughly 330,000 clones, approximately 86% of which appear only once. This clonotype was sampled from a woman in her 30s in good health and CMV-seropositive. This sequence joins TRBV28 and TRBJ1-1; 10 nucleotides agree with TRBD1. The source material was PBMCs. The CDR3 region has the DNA TGTGCCAGCAGACCTAAGACAGGGGGCAGAGTGGGCACTGAAGCTTTCTTT. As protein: CASRPKTGGRVGTEAFF.